This T cell receptor (beta chain) was recovered during a study of blood T cell repertoires in COVID-19. Clones were read by immunoSEQ multiplex PCR, and TCRdb kept only the in-frame ones, dropping some. The sample has 200,000 to 250,000 clones, approximately 83% seen once. Cohorts were assigned according to the clinical history that participants reported. CDR3 length: 17 residues. V shed 2 bases, J shed 2 bases, and the junction held 9 bases outside the gene matches. Per the germline V gene, CDR1 is LGHNA and CDR2 is YNFKEQ. This sequence joins TRBV4-2 and TRBJ2-1; TRBD2 aligns across 7 bases. The sequencing input was PBMCs or T cells enriched from blood (not recorded which). The clonotype originates from a middle-aged woman with acute COVID-19. The CDR3 loop is CASSQPGPSGTYNEQFF. In DNA, the CDR3 is TGTGCCAGCAGCCAACCGGGCCCTAGCGGAACCTACAATGAGCAGTTCTTC.